A single sample gave rise to the 2 T cell receptor beta chains below, sequenced in a study of blood T cells in healthy people across ages. A J-beta primer mix and a sample-barcoded 5' primer were used in a second PCR of roughly 6 to 12 cycles. TCRdb re-called the 5' RACE reads through MiXCR, storing one row per CDR3 protein. Altogether roughly 1,500,000 distinct CDR3 sequences are present, about 31% being singletons, with the ten largest covering 11%. Sequenced material: blood. The receptors derive from a woman between 25 and 40 years old in good health.

In this sample, this clonotype turned up a few times. The chain joins TRBV7-9 to TRBJ1-2; D gene ambiguous. Germline CDR1 is SEHNR and CDR2 is FQNEAQ (reference sequence). The V gene lost 2 bases and the J gene lost 4 bases, with 11 bases spanning the gap. The CDR3 extends over 14 amino acids. The CDR3 loop is CASSLRTAIYGYTF. In nucleotides, the CDR3 is TGTGCCAGCAGCTTACGAACGGCTATCTATGGCTACACCTTC.

The chain has TRBV5-6 and TRBJ2-1; D remains unclear. Germline V gene lookup returns CDR1 SGHDT and CDR2 YYEEEE. The CDR3 loop spans 15 amino acids. The V end was cut by 4 bases, the J end by 2 bases, with 13 bases between. The CDR3 bases are TGTGCCAGCAGCGGCGGACGGGTGGCCTACAATGAGCAGTTCTTC. Its protein is CASSGGRVAYNEQFF.